The source of this TCR beta chain is a study of T cell responses to AZD1222 COVID-19 vaccine. Clones were read by immunoSEQ multiplex PCR, and TCRdb kept only the in-frame ones, dropping some. The sample records some 100,000 clones, roughly 92% being singletons. This material consisted of peripheral blood, taken 28 days after the second AZD1222 dose. This TCR was sampled from an adult who received the AZD1222 COVID-19 vaccine.

CDR3 in DNA: TGTGCCAGCAGCTTAGAGGGCAGGGGACGGACTGAAGCTTTCTTT. This gives the protein CASSLEGRGRTEAFF. The gene calls are TRBV7-9 and TRBJ1-1; TRBD1 is a possible D gene (6 bases). The length of the CDR3 is 15 residues. Trimming took off 1 base at V and 5 bases at J, with 14 bases between the two ends. The V gene's germline CDR1 is SEHNR and CDR2 FQNEAQ (reference sequence).